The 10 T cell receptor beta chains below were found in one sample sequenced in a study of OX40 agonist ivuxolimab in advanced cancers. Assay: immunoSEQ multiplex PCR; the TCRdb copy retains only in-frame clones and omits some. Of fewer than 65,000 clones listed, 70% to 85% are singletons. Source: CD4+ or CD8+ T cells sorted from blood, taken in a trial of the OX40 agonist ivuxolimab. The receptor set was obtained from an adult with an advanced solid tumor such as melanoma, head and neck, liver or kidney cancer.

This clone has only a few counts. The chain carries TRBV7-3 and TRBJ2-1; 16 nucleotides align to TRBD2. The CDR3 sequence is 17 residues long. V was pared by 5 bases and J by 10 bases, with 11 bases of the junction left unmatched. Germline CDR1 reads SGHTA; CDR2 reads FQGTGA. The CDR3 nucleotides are TGTGCCAGCAGCACGGGACTAGCGGGAGGGCCCGGCATGGAGCAGTTCTTC. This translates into CASSTGLAGGPGMEQFF.

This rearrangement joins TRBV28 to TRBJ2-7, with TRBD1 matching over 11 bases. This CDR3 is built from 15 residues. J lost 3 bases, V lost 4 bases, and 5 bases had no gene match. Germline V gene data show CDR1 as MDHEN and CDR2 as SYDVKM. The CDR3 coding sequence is TGTGCCAGCAGTTCGGGCGGGACAGGGGGCTACGAGCAGTACTTC. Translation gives CASSSGGTGGYEQYF.

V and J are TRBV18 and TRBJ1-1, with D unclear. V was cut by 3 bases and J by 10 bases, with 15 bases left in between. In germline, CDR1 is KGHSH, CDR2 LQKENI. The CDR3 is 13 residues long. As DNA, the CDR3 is TGTGCCAGCTCACCGGGTATAAATCCGGGAGCTTTCTTT. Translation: CASSPGINPGAFF. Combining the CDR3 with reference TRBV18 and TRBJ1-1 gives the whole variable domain NAGVMQNPRHLVRRRGQEARLRCSPMKGHSHVYWYRQLPEEGLKFMVYLQKENIIDESGMPKERFSAEFPKEGPSILRIQQVVRGDSAAYFCASSPGINPGAFFGQGTRLTVV.

CDR3 DNA sequence: TGTGCCAGCAGCTCCGGGGACATCTACGAGCAGTACTTC. Translated: CASSSGDIYEQYF. The V call is TRBV11-3, the J call TRBJ2-7; perhaps TRBD1 as D (6 bases). Trimming left V 4 bases short and J 3 bases short, with 10 bases between. The CDR3 spans 13 residues. The germline V gene encodes CDR1 SGHNT and CDR2 YENEEA.

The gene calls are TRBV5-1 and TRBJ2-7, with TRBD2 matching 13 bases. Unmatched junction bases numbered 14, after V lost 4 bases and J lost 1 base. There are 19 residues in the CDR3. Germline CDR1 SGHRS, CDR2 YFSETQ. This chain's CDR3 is CASSIIRPGLAGRSYEQYF. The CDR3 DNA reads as TGCGCCAGCAGCATCATTCGTCCGGGACTAGCGGGAAGGTCCTACGAGCAGTACTTC.

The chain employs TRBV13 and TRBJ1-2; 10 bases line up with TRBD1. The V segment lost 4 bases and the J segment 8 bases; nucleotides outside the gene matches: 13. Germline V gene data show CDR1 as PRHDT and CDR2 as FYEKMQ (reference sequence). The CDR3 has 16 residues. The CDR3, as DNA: TGTGCCAGCAGCTCCCGGGACAGGGGATCCTCCGGGGGCTACACCTTC. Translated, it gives CASSSRDRGSSGGYTF.

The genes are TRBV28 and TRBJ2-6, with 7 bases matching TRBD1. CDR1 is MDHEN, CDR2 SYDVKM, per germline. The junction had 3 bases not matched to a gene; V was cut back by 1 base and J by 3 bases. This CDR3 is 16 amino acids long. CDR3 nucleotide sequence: TGTGCCAGCAGTTTATCTGGGACAGTTGGGGCCAACGTCCTGACTTTC. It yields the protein CASSLSGTVGANVLTF.

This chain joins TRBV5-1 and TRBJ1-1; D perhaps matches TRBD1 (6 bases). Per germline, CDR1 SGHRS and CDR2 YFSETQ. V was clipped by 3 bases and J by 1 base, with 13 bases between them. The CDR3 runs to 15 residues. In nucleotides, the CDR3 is TGCGCCAGCAGCTCTACCGGGACACCGAACACTGAAGCTTTCTTT. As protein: CASSSTGTPNTEAFF.

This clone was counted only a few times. Here the CDR3 DNA reads TGTGCCAGCAGCTTAAAGAGTCAGCCGGGCACCGGGGAGCTGTTTTTT. Amino acids: CASSLKSQPGTGELFF. The chain combines TRBV11-3 with TRBJ2-2, with unresolved D. Germline V lookup: CDR1 SGHNT, CDR2 YENEEA. The CDR3 is made up of 16 amino acids. Trimming left V 2 bases short and J 4 bases short, with 14 bases between.

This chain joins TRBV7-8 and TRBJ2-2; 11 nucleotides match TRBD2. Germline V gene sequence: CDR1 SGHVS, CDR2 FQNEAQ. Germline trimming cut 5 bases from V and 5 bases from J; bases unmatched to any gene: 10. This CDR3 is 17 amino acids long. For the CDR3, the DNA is TGTGCCAGCAGCAGAGGTAGCGGGAGGGCGGGGACCGGGGAGCTGTTTTTT. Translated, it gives CASSRGSGRAGTGELFF.